The text below deals with one T cell receptor (beta chain). These data belong to a study of T cell clones after liver transplantation. Study in general: Timepoints were pre-transplant, pre-withdrawal, and after withdrawal was completed or failed.

The table came from immunoSEQ multiplex PCR; TCRdb's copy has only in-frame clones and leaves some out. Of around 110,000 clones listed, 90% are singletons. The CDR3 length is 13 residues. CDR1 and CDR2 from the germline V gene are MGHRA and YSYEKL. V was shortened by 1 base and J by 7 bases, with 9 bases between the two germline ends. This receptor was taken from a human patient who received a liver transplant. Some T cells may trace back to the graft donor. V usage is TRBV4-1 and J usage is TRBJ2-3; D is unclear. Here the sequenced sample was CD4+ T cells from blood, taken 12 months after liver transplant. The CDR3 DNA reads as TGCGCCAGCAGCCAAGGGACCTTTTATACGCAGTATTTT. Amino acid sequence: CASSQGTFYTQYF.